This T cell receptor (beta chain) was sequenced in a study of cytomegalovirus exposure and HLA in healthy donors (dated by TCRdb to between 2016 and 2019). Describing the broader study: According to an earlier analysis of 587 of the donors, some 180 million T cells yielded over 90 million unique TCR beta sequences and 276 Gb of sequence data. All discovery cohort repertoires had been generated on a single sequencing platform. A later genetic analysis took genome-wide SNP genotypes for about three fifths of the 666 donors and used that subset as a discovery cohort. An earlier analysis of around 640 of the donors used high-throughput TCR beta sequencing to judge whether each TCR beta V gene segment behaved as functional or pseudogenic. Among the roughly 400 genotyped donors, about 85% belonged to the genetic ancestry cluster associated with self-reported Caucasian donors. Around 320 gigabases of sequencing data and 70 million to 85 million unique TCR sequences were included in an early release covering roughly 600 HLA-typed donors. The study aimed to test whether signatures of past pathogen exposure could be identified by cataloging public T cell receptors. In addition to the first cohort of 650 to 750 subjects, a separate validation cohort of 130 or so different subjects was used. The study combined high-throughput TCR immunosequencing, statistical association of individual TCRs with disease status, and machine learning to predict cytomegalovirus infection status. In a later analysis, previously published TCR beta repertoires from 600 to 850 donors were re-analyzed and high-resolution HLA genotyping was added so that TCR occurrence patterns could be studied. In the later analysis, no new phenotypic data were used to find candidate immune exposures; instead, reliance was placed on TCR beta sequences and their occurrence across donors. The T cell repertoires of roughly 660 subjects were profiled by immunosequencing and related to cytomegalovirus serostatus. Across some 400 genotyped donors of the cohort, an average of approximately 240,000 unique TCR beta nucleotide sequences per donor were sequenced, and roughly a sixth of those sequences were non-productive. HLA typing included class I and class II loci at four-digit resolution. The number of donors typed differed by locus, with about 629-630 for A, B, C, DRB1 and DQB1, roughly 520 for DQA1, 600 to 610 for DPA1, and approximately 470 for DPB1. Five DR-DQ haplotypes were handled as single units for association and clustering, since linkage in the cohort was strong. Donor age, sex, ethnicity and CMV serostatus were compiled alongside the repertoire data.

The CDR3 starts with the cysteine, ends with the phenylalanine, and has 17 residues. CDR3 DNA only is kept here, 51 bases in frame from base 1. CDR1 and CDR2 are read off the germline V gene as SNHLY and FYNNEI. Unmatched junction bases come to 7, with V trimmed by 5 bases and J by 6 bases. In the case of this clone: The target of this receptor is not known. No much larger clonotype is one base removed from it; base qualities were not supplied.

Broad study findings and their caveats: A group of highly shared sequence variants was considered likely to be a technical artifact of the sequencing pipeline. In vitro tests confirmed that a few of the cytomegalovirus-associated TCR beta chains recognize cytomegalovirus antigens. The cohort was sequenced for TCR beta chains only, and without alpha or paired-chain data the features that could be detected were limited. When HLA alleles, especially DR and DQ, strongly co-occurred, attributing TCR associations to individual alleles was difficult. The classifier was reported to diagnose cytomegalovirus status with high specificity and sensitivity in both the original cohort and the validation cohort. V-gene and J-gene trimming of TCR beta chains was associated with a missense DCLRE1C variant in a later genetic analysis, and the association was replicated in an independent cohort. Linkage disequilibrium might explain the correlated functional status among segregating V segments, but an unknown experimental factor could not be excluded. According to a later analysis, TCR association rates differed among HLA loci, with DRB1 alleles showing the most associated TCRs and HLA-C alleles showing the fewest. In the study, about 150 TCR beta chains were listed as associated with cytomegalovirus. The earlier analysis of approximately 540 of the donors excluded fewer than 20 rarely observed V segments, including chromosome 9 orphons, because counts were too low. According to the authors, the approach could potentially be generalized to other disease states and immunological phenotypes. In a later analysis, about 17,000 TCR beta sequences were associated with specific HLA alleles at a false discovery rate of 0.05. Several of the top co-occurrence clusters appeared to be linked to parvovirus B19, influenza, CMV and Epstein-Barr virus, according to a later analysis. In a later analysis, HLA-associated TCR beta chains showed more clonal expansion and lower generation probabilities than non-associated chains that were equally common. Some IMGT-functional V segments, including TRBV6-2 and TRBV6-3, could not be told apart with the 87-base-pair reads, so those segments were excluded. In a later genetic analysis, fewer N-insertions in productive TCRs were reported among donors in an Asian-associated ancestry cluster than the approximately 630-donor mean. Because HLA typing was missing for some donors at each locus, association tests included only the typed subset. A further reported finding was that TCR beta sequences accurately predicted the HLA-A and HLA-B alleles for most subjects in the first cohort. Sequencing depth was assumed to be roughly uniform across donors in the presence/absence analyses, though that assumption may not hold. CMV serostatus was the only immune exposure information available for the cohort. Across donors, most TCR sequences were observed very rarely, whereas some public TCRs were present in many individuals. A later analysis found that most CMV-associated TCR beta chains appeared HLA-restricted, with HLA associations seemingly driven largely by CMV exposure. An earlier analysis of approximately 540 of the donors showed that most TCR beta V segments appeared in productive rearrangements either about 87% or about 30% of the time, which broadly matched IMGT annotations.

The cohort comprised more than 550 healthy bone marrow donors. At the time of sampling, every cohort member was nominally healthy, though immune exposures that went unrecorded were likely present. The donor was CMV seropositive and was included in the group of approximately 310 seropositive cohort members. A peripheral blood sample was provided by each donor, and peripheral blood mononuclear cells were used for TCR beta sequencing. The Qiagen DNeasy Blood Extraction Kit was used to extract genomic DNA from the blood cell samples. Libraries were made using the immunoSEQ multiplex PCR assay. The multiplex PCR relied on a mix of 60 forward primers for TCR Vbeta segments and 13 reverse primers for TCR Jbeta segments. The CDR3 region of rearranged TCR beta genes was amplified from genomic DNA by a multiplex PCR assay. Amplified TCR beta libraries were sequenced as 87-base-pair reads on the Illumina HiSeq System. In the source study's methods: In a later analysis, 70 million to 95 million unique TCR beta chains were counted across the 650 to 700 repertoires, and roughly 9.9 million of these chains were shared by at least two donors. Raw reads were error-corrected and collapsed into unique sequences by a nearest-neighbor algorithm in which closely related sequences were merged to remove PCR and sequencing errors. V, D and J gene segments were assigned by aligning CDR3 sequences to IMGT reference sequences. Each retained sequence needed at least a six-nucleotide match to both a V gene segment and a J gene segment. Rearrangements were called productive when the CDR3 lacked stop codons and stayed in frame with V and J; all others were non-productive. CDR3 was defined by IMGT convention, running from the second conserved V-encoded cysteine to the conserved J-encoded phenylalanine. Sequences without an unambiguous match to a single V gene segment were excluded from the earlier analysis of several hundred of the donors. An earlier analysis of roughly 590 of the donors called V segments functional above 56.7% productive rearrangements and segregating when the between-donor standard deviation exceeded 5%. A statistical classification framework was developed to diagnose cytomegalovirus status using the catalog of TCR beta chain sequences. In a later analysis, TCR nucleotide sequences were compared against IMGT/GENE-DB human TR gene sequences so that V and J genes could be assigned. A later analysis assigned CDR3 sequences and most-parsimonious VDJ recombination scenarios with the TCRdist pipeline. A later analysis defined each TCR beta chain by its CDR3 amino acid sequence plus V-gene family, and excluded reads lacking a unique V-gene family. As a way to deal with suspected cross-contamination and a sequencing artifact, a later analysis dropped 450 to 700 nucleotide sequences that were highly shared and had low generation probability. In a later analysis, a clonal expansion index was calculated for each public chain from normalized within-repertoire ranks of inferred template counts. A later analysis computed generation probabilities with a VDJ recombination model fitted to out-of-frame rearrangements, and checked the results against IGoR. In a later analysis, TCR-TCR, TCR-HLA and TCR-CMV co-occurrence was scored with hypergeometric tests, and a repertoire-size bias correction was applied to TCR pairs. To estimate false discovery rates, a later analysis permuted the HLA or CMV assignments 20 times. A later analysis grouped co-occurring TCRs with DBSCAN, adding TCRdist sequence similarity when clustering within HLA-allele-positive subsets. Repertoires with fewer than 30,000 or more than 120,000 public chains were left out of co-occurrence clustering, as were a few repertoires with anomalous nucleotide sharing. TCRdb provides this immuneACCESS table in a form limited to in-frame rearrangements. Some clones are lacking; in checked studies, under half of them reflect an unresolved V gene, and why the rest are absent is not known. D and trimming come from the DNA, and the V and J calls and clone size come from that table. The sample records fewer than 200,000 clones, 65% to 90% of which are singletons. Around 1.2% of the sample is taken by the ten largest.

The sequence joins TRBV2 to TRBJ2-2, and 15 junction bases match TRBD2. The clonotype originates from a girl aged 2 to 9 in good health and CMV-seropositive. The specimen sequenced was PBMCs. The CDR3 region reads CASSPLGLAGGAGELFF. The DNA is TGTGCCAGCAGTCCCCTCGGACTAGCGGGGGGGGCCGGGGAGCTGTTTTTT.